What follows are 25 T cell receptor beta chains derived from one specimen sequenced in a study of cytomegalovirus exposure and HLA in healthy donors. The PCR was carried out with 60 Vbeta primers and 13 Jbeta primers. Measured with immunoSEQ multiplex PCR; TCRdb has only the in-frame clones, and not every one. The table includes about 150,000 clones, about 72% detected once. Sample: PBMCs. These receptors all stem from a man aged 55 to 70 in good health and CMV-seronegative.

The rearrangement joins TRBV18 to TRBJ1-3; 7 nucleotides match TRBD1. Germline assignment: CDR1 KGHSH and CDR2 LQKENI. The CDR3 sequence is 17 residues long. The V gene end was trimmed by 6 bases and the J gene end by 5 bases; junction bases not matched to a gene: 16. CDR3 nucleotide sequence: TGTGCCAGCTCGCCCCGACAGGGCCCCGGGACGAGAAACACCATATATTTT. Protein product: CASSPRQGPGTRNTIYF.

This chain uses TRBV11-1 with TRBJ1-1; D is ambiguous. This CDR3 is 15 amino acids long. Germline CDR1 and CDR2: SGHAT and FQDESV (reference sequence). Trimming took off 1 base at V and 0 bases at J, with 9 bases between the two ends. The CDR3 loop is CASSLEFTLNTEAFF. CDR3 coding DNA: TGTGCCAGCAGCTTAGAGTTTACATTGAACACTGAAGCTTTCTTT. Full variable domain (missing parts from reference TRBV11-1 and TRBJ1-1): EAEVAQSPRYKITEKSQAVAFWCDPISGHATLYWYRQILGQGPELLVQFQDESVVDDSQLPKDRFSAERLKGVDSTLKIQPAELGDSAMYLCASSLEFTLNTEAFFGQGTRLTVV.

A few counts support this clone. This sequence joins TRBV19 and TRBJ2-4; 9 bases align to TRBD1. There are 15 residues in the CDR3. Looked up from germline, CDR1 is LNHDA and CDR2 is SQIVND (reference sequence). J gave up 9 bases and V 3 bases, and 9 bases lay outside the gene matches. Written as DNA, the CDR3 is TGTGCCAGTAGTATTACCGGGACAGGGACGGGCATTCAGTACTTC. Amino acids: CASSITGTGTGIQYF.

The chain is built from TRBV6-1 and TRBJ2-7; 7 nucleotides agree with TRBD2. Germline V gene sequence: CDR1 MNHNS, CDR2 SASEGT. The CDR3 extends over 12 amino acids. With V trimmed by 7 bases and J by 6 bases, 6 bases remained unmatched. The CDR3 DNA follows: TGTGCCAGCAATTTGGGGGAGGGCGAGCAGTACTTC. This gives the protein CASNLGEGEQYF.

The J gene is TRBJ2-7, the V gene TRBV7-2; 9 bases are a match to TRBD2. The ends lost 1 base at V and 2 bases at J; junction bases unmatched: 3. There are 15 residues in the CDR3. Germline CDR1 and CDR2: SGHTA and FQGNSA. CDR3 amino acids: CASSLDSGRAYEQYF. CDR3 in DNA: TGTGCCAGCAGCTTAGATAGCGGGAGAGCCTACGAGCAGTACTTC.

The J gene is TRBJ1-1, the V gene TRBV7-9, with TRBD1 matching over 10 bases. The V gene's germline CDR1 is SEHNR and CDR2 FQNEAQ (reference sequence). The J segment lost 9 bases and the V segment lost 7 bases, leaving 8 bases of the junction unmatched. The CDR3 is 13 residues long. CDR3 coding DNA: TGTGCCAGCATCAGAGACAGGGGGCGCAAAGCTTTCTTT. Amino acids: CASIRDRGRKAFF.

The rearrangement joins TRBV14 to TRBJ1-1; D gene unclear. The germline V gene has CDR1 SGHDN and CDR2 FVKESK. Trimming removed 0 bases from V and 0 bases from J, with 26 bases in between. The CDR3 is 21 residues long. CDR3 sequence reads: CASSQDEREATMWGVNTEAFF. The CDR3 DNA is TGTGCCAGCAGCCAAGATGAGAGGGAGGCCACCATGTGGGGTGTGAACACTGAAGCTTTCTTT.

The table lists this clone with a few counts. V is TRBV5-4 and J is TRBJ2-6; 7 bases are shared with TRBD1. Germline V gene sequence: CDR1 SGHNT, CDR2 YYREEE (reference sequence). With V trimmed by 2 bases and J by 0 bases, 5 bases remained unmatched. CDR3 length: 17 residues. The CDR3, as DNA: TGTGCCAGCAGCTTCCGGACAGGAAGCTCTGGGGCCAACGTCCTGACTTTC. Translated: CASSFRTGSSGANVLTF. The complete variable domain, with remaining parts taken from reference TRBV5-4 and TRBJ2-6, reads ETGVTQSPTHLIKTRGQQVTLRCSSQSGHNTVSWYQQALGQGPQFIFQYYREEENGRGNFPPRFSGLQFPNYSSELNVNALELDDSALYLCASSFRTGSSGANVLTFGAGSRLTVL.

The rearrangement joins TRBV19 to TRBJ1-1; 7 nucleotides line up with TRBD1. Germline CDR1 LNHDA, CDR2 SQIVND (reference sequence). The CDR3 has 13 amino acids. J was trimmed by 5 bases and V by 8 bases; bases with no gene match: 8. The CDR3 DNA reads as TGTGCCAGTGCGACAGGGATGGAGACTGAAGCTTTCTTT. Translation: CASATGMETEAFF. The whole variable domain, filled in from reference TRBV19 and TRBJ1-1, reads DGGITQSPKYLFRKEGQNVTLSCEQNLNHDAMYWYRQDPGQGLRLIYYSQIVNDFQKGDIAEGYSVSREKKESFPLTVTSAQKNPTAFYLCASATGMETEAFFGQGTRLTVV.

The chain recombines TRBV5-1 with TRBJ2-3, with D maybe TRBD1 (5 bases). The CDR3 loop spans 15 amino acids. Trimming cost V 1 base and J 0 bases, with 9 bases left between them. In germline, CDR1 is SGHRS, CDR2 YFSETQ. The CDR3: CASSLWGPSTDTQYF. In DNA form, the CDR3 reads TGCGCCAGCAGCTTGTGGGGCCCTAGCACAGATACGCAGTATTTT.

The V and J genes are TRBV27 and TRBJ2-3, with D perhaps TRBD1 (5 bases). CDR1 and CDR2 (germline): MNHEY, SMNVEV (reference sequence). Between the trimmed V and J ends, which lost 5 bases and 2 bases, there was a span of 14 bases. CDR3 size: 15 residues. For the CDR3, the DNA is TGTGCCAGCAGTAACATCAGGGCCCCCACAGATACGCAGTATTTT. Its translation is CASSNIRAPTDTQYF.

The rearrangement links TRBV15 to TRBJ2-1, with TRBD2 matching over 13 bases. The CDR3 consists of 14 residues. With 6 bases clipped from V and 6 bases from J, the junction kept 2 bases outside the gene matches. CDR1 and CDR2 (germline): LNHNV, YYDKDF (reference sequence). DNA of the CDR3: TGTGCCACCAGGCGGACTAGCGGGGGCAATGAGCAGTTCTTC. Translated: CATRRTSGGNEQFF.

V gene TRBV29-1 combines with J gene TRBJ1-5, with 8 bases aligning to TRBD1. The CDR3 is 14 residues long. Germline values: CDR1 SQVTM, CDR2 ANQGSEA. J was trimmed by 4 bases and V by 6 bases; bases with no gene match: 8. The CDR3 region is CSVLSGTGNQPQHF. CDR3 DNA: TGCAGCGTACTGTCCGGGACAGGAAATCAGCCCCAGCATTTT. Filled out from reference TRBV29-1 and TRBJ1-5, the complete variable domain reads SAVISQKPSRDICQRGTSLTIQCQVDSQVTMMFWYRQQPGQSLTLIATANQGSEATYESGFVIDKFPISRPNLTFSTLTVSNMSPEDSSIYLCSVLSGTGNQPQHFGDGTRLSIL.

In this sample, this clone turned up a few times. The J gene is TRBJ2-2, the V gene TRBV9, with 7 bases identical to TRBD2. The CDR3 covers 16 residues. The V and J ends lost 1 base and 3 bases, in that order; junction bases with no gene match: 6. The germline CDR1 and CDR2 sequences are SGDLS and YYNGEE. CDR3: CASSVNGGGDTGELFF. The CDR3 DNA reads TGTGCCAGCAGCGTAAACGGGGGAGGGGACACCGGGGAGCTGTTTTTT.

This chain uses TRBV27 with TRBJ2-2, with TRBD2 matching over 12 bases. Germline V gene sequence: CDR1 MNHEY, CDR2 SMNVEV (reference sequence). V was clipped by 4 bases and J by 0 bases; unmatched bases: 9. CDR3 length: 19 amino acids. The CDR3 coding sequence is TGTGCCAGCAGTTCTCAGGGACTAGCGGGCCCAACGAACACCGGGGAGCTGTTTTTT. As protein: CASSSQGLAGPTNTGELFF.

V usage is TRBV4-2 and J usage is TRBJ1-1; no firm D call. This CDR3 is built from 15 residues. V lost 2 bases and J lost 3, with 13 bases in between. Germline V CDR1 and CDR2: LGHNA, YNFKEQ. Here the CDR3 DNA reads TGTGCCAGCAGCCAAAGCACGGGAGATTACACTGAAGCTTTCTTT. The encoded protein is CASSQSTGDYTEAFF.

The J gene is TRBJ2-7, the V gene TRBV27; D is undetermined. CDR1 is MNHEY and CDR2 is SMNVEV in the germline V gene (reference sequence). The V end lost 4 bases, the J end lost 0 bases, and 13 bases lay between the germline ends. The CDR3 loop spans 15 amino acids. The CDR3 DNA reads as TGTGCCAGCAGTTCCACGCCCCGGAGCTCCTACGAGCAGTACTTC. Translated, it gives CASSSTPRSSYEQYF.

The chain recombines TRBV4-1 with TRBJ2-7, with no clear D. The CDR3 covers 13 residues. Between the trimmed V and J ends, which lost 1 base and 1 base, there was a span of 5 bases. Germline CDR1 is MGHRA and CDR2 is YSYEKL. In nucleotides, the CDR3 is TGCGCCAGCAGCCAAGTTCGGTCCTACGAGCAGTACTTC. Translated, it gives CASSQVRSYEQYF.

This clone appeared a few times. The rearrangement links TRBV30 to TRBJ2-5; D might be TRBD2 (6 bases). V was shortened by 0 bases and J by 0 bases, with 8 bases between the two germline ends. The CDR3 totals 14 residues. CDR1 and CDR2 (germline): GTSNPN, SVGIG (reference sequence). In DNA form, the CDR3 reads TGTGCCTGGAGTGTTGGAGGGAACCAAGAGACCCAGTACTTC. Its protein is CAWSVGGNQETQYF.

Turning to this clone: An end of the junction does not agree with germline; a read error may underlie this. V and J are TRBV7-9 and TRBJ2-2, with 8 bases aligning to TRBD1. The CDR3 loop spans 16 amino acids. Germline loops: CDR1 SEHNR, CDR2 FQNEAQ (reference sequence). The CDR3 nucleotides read TGTTCCAGCGAGGGTCCCGGGACAGGCAACACCGGGGAGCTGTTTTTT. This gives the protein CSSEGPGTGNTGELFF.

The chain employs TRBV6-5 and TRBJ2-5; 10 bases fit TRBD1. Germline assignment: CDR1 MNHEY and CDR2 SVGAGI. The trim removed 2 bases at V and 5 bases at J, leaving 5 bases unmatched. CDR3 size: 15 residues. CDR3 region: CASSYAPGQGETQYF. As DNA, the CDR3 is TGTGCCAGCAGTTACGCACCGGGACAGGGGGAGACCCAGTACTTC.

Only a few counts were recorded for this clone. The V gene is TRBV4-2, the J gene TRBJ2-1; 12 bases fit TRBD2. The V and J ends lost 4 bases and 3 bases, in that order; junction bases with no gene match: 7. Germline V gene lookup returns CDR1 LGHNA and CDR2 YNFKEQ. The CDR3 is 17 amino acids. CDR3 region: CASSPGKLAGGYNEQFF. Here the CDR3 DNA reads TGTGCCAGCAGCCCGGGAAAACTAGCGGGAGGCTACAATGAGCAGTTCTTC.

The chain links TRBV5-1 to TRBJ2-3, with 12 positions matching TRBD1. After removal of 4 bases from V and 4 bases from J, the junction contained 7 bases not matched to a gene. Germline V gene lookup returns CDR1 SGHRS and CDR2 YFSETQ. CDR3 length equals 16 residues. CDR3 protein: CASSLGDRGRADTQYF. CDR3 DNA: TGCGCCAGCAGCCTAGGGGACAGGGGGCGCGCAGATACGCAGTATTTT.

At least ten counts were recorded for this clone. CDR3 amino acids: CASSHLRALYNEQFF. The CDR3 bases are TGCGCCAGCAGCCACCTGAGGGCTTTGTACAATGAGCAGTTCTTC. This chain uses TRBV4-3 with TRBJ2-1; possibly TRBD2 for D (5 bases). This CDR3 has 15 amino acids. Trimming removed 3 bases at V and 4 bases at J, with 13 bases between. Germline V gives CDR1 LGHNA, CDR2 YSLEER.

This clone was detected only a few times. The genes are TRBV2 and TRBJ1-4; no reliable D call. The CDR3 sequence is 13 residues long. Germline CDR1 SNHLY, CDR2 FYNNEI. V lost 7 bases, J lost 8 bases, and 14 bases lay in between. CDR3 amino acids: CASNQVVGEKLFF. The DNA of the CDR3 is TGTGCCAGCAATCAGGTGGTTGGGGAAAAACTGTTTTTT.